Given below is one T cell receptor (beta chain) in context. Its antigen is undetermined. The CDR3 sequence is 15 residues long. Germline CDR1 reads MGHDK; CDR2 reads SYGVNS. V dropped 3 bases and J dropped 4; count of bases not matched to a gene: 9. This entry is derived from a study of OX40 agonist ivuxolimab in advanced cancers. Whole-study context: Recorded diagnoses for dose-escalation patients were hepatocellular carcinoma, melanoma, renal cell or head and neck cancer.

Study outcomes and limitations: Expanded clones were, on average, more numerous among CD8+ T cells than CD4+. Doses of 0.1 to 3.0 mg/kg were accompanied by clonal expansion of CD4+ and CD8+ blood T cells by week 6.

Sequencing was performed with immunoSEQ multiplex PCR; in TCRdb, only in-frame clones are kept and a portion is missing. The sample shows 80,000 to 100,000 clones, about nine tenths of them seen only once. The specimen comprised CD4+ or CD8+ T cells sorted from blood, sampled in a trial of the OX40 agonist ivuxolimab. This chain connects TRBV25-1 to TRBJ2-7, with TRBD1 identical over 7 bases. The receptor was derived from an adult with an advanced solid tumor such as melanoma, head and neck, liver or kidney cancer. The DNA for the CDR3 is TGTGCCAGCAGTGAGGCAGGGGGTCCCGGGTACGAGCAGTACTTC. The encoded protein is CASSEAGGPGYEQYF.